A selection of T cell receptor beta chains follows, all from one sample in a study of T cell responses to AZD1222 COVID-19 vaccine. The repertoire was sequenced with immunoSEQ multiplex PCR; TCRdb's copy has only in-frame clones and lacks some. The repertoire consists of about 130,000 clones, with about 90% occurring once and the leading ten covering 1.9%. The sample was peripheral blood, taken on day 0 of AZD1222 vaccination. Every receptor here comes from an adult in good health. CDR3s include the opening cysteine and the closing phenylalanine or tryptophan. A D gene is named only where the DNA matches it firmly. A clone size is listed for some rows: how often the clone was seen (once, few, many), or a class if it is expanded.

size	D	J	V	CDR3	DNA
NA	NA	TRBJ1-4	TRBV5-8	CASSPIEKLFF	TGTGCCAGCAGCCCGATCGAGAAACTGTTTTTT
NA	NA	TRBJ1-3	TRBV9	CASSVGGTGNTIYF	TGTGCCAGCAGCGTCGGGGGGACTGGAAACACCATATATTTT
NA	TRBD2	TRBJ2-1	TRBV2	CASSEGLAGLNEQFF	TGTGCCAGCAGCGAGGGACTAGCGGGGCTCAATGAGCAGTTCTTC
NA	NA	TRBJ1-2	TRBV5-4	CASSLPLGRSDTF	TGTGCCAGCAGCCTACCATTGGGACGTTCAGACACCTTC
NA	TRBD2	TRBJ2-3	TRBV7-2	CASSANSGADTQYF	TGTGCCAGCAGCGCCAATAGCGGGGCGGATACGCAGTATTTT
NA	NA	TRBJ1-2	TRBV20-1	CSEPDADGYTF	TGCAGTGAACCGGACGCGGATGGCTACACCTTC
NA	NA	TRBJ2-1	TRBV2	CASSQERRDEQFF	TGTGCCAGCAGCCAAGAAAGGCGGGATGAGCAGTTCTTC
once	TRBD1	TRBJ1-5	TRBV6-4	CASSERTGEQPQHF	TGTGCCAGCAGTGAGCGTACAGGGGAGCAGCCCCAGCATTTT
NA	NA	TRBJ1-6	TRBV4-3	CASSHTGVGGSPLHF	TGCGCCAGCAGCCATACAGGCGTCGGGGGGTCACCCCTCCACTTT
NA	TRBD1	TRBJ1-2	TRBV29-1	CSAAGGQGDYGYTF	TGCAGCGCTGCAGGCGGACAGGGTGACTATGGCTACACCTTC
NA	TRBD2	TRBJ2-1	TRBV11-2	CASSPRTSGGGQFF	TGTGCCAGCAGCCCACGGACTAGCGGGGGCGGGCAGTTCTTC
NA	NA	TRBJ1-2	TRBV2	CASTGDLDYGYTF	TGTGCCAGCACCGGAGATCTGGACTATGGCTACACCTTC
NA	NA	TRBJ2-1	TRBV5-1	CASSLAGETFEQFF	TGCGCCAGCAGCTTGGCCGGGGAGACTTTCGAGCAGTTCTTC
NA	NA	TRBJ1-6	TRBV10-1	CASSESHAGHNSPLHF	TGCGCCAGCAGTGAGTCGCATGCAGGGCATAATTCACCCCTCCACTTT
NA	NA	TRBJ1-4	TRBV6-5	CASSLKGVNEKLFF	TGTGCCAGCAGTTTAAAGGGGGTTAATGAAAAACTGTTTTTT
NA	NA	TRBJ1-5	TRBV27	CASSLRDRGGPQHF	TGTGCCAGCAGTTTACGGGACCGCGGGGGGCCCCAGCATTTT
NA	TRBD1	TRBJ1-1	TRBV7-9	CASSLRDRAFF	TGTGCCAGCAGCTTACGGGACAGGGCTTTCTTT
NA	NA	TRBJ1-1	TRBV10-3	CAIGRERLGTEAFF	TGTGCCATCGGGAGGGAGCGATTGGGCACTGAAGCTTTCTTT
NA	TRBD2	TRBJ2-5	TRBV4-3	CASSQDWLAGAEGETQYF	TGCGCCAGCAGCCAAGATTGGCTAGCGGGGGCCGAGGGAGAGACCCAGTACTTC
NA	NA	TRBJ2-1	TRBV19	CASSIMPGPYNEQFF	TGTGCCAGTAGTATTATGCCAGGCCCTTACAATGAGCAGTTCTTC
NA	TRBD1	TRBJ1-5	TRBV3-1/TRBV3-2	CASSQLGQGRSNQPQHF	TGTGCCAGCAGCCAATTGGGACAGGGTCGGAGCAATCAGCCCCAGCATTTT
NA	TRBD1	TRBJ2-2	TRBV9	CASSSRTGTGELFF	TGTGCCAGCAGCTCCCGGACAGGGACCGGGGAGCTGTTTTTT
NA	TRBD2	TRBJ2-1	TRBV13	CASSFWTSGVGNEQFF	TGTGCCAGCAGCTTCTGGACTAGCGGGGTAGGGAATGAGCAGTTCTTC
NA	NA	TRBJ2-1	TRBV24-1	CATSEHRDPANEQFF	TGTGCCACCAGTGAACACCGGGACCCAGCCAATGAGCAGTTCTTC
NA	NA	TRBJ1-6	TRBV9	CASSVELSPTDPLHF	TGTGCCAGCAGCGTAGAACTCAGCCCTACCGATCCCCTCCACTTT
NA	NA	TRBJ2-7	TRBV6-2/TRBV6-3	CASSQADYSYEQYF	TGTGCCAGCAGTCAAGCAGACTACTCGTACGAGCAGTACTTC
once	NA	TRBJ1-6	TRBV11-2	CASSFPRGNSPLHF	TGTGCCAGCAGCTTCCCCAGGGGTAATTCACCCCTCCACTTT